This record looks at one TCR beta chain sequence and its context. What it recognizes is unknown. The data originate from a study of T cell responses to AZD1222 COVID-19 vaccine. Findings and caveats of the study: Within unmutated variant regions lay the reported targets of nearly half of spike-specific TCRs. There were mostly white British donors and more females than males, and clonal diversity was possibly underestimated. Of the AZD1222 recipients, only 5 or 6 were seropositive at baseline.

The data were produced by immunoSEQ multiplex PCR, yet TCRdb's version contains in-frame clones alone and is incomplete. The data show fewer than 150,000 clones, over 75% seen once. There are 15 residues in the CDR3. V shed 6 bases and J 6 bases; nucleotides not matched to a gene: 10. The germline CDR1 and CDR2 sequences are ENHRY and SYGVKD. This material consisted of peripheral blood, taken on day 0 of AZD1222 vaccination. The genes are TRBV10-3 and TRBJ2-2, with 7 bases matching TRBD1. This TCR derives from an adult in good health. The CDR3 reads CAISGQVPGPGELFF. CDR3 nucleotide sequence: TGTGCCATCAGCGGACAGGTCCCTGGTCCCGGGGAGCTGTTTTTT.